The text below deals with one TCR beta chain. Trimming removed 0 bases at V and 8 bases at J, with 13 bases between. CDR3 length: 14 amino acids. CDR1 is SGHTA and CDR2 is FQGNSA in the germline V gene. These data belong to a study of control samples from healthy donors and cancer patients. Sequencing was performed with immunoSEQ multiplex PCR; in TCRdb, only in-frame clones are kept and a portion is missing. The sample includes 200,000 to 250,000 clones, just under 95% of them seen just once. This TCR was sampled from a man aged 45 to 65 in good health. Sequenced input: blood. The J gene is TRBJ1-2, the V gene TRBV7-2; D unresolved. The CDR3 sequence: CASSLAGHLRGYTF. The CDR3 DNA follows: TGTGCCAGCAGCTTAGCAGGGCACCTCCGCGGCTACACCTTC.